This T cell receptor (beta chain) was identified during a study of monozygotic twins with inflammatory bowel disease. The study, taken as a whole, reports: A single strong clonotype or signal linked to IBD was not supported. No difference in repertoire similarity was seen between concordant and discordant twins, possibly because power was limited.

Of note for this clonotype: As yet, its antigen is unknown.

From germline, CDR1 is SGHRS and CDR2 YFSETQ. The CDR3 is 15 residues long. TCRdb reprocessed the 5' RACE reads, keeping one entry per CDR3 protein, no DNA. The listing contains fewer than 200,000 distinct CDR3 sequences. The chain links TRBV5-1 to TRBJ2-2; as DNA is missing, the TRBD2 call by TCRdb cannot be tested. The TCR originated in a human donor with ulcerative colitis or Crohn's disease, or a healthy co-twin of an affected twin (not recorded which). Material: blood. The CDR3 sequence: CASSLGTYSPGELFF.